The next 9 T cell receptor beta chains were all read from a single sample in a study of identical twins. MiXCR, run by TCRdb on the 5' RACE reads, gives a single entry per CDR3 protein. Here the sample spans some 1,700,000 distinct CDR3 sequences, around 29% being singletons. Sequencing input: cord blood. The receptors here all came from a newborn girl in good health.

The rearrangement links TRBV6-1 to TRBJ1-1; tentatively, D is TRBD1 (6 bases). CDR1 and CDR2 (germline): MNHNS, SASEGT. Trimming removed 6 bases at V and 1 base at J, with 21 bases between. The CDR3 extends over 17 amino acids. CDR3 amino acids: CASRRTGLGQKNTEAFF. The DNA of the CDR3 is TGTGCCAGCAGACGCACCGGCCTAGGACAGAAGAACACTGAAGCTTTCTTT.

V usage is TRBV4-2 and J usage is TRBJ2-7, with D perhaps matching TRBD1 or TRBD2 (5 bases each). Germline CDR1 is LGHNA and CDR2 is YNFKEQ. V lost 0 bases and J lost 3, with 9 bases in between. This CDR3 contains 14 residues. The CDR3 spells CASSQELRGYEQYF. The CDR3 DNA reads TGTGCCAGCAGCCAAGAGTTGAGGGGCTACGAGCAGTACTTC.

Remarks on this clonotype: A junction end diverges from the germline sequence, so it may reflect a read error. CDR3 amino acids: CASSQGGLVGAPNYGYIF. The CDR3, as DNA: TGTGCCAGCAGCCAAGGGGGTCTCGTGGGGGCGCCTAACTATGGCTACATCTTC. The genes are TRBV4-2 and TRBJ1-2, with D possibly TRBD1 on 6 matching bases. Germline CDR1 is LGHNA and CDR2 is YNFKEQ. CDR3 size: 18 residues.

This clonotype was recorded a few times. The chain couples TRBV5-1 to TRBJ2-7; 7 positions match TRBD1. Trimming took 1 base from V and 0 from J; bases not matched to a gene: 16. CDR3 length: 19 amino acids. Germline lookup yields CDR1 SGHRS and CDR2 YFSETQ. This chain's CDR3 is CASSLLANNGDRVSYEQYF. CDR3 nucleotides: TGCGCCAGCAGCTTGTTGGCCAACAATGGGGACAGAGTCTCCTACGAGCAGTACTTC.

The chain recombines TRBV2 with TRBJ1-1; D may be TRBD1 (5 bases). Trimming took off 5 bases at V and 1 base at J, with 11 bases between the two ends. Germline CDR1 reads SNHLY; CDR2 reads FYNNEI. The CDR3 length is 14 residues. The CDR3 nucleotides read TGTGCCAGCAGTTCTAAAACAGGGAACACTGAAGCTTTCTTT. It yields the protein CASSSKTGNTEAFF. Variable domain in full (rest from reference TRBV2 and TRBJ1-1): EPEVTQTPSHQVTQMGQEVILRCVPISNHLYFYWYRQILGQKVEFLVSFYNNEISEKSEIFDDQFSVERPDGSNFTLKIRSTKLEDSAMYFCASSSKTGNTEAFFGQGTRLTVV.

The chain uses TRBV7-9 and TRBJ2-2; maybe TRBD2 (6 bases). Germline assignment: CDR1 SEHNR and CDR2 FQNEAQ (reference sequence). The CDR3 loop spans 15 amino acids. V lost 5 bases and J 3 bases, leaving 13 bases between the germline ends. This CDR3 reads CASSPSGLYTGELFF. As DNA, the CDR3 is TGTGCCAGCAGCCCCAGCGGGCTGTACACCGGGGAGCTGTTTTTT.

V is TRBV11-2 and J is TRBJ2-7, with a weak D call TRBD2 (6 bases). Trimming left V 7 bases short and J 0 bases short, with 16 bases between. The CDR3 is made up of 15 amino acids. Germline V gene lookup returns CDR1 SGHAT and CDR2 FQNNGV. Here the CDR3 DNA reads TGTGCCAGCACCCTGAGGGCGGGGACCTCCTACGAGCAGTACTTC. Protein product: CASTLRAGTSYEQYF.

This chain joins TRBV6-5 and TRBJ1-1; D possibly corresponds to TRBD1 (6 bases). The germline gives CDR1 MNHEY, CDR2 SVGAGI. There are 13 residues in the CDR3. The germline V and J ends were trimmed by 7 bases and 7 bases, with 16 bases remaining between them. The DNA of the CDR3 is TGTGCCAGCAACTCGGAACAGGGAAATGAAGCTTTCTTT. It specifies CASNSEQGNEAFF.

Of note for this clonotype: A junction boundary mismatches the germline segment, possibly from a read error. The chain joins TRBV29-1 to TRBJ2-1; 16 bases fit TRBD2. This CDR3 comprises 15 residues. Germline V CDR1 and CDR2: SQVTM, ANQGSEA. The CDR3 DNA reads as TGCAGCGTGGGACTAGCGGGAGGGCCCTACAGTGAGCAGTTCTTC. Translated: CSVGLAGGPYSEQFF.